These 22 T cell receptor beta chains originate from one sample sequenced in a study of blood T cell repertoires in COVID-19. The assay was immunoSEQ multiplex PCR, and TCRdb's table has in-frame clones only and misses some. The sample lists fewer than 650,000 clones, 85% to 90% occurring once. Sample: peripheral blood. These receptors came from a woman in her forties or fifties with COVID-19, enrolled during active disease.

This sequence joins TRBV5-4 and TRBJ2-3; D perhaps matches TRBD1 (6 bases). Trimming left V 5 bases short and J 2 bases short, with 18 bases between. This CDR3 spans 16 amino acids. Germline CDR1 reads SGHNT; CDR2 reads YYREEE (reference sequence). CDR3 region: CASRQTQGPLTDTQYF. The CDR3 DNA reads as TGTGCCAGCAGACAAACGCAGGGGCCCCTCACAGATACGCAGTATTTT.

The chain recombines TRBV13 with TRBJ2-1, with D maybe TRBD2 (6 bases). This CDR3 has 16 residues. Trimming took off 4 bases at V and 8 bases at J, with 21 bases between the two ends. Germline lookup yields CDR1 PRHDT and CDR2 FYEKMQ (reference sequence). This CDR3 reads CASSSGGTPELDEQFF. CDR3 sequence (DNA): TGTGCCAGCAGCTCCGGAGGGACGCCCGAGCTCGATGAGCAGTTCTTC.

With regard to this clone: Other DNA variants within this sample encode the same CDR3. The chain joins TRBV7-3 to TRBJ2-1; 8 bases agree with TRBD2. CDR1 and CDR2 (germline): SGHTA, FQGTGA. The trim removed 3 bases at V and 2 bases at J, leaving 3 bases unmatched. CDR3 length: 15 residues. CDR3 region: CASSLAGGTYNEQFF. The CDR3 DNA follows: TGTGCCAGCAGCTTGGCGGGGGGCACCTACAATGAGCAGTTCTTC.

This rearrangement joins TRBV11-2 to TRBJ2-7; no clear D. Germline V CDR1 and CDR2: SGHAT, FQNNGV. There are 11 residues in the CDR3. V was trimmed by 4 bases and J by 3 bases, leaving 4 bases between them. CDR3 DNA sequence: TGTGCCAGCAGCTCCCTCTACGAGCAGTACTTC. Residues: CASSSLYEQYF.

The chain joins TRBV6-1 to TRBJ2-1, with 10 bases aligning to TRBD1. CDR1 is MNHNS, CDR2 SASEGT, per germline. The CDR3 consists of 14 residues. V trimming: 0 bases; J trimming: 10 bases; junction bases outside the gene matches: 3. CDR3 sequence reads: CASSEAGTGVEQFF. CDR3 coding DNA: TGTGCCAGCAGTGAAGCCGGGACAGGGGTAGAGCAGTTCTTC.

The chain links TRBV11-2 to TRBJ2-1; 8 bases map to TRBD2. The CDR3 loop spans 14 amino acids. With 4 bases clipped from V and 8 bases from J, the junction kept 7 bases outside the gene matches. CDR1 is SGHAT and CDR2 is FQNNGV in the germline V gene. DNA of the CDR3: TGTGCCAGCAGCTGGGGGCGGGGGGTTGATGAGCAGTTCTTC. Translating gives CASSWGRGVDEQFF.

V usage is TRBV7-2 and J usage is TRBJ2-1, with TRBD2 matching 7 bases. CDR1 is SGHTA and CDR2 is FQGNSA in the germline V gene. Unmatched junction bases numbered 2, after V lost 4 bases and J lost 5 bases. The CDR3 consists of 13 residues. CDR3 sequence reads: CASSYGLDNEQFF. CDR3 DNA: TGTGCCAGCAGCTACGGACTAGACAATGAGCAGTTCTTC. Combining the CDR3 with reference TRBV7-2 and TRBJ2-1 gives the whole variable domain GAGVSQSPSNKVTEKGKDVELRCDPISGHTALYWYRQSLGQGLEFLIYFQGNSAPDKSGLPSDRFSAERTGGSVSTLTIQRTQQEDSAVYLCASSYGLDNEQFFGPGTRLTVL.

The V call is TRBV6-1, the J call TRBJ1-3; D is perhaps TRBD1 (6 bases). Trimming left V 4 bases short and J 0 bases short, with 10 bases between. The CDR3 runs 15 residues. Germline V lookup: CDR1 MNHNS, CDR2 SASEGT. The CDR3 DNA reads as TGTGCCAGCAGTGTAGCGGACAGCTCTGGAAACACCATATATTTT. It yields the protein CASSVADSSGNTIYF.

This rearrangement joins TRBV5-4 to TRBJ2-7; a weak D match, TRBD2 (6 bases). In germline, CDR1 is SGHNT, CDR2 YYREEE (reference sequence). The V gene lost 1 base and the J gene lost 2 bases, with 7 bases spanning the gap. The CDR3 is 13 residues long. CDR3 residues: CASSLSGAYEQYF. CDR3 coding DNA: TGTGCCAGCAGCTTGTCGGGGGCCTACGAGCAGTACTTC.

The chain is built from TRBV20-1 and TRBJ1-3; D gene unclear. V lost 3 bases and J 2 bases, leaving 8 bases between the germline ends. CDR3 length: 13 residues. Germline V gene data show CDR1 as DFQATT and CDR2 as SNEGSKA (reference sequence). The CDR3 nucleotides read TGCAGTGCTAGTCGCGGGGCTGGAAACACCATATATTTT. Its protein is CSASRGAGNTIYF.

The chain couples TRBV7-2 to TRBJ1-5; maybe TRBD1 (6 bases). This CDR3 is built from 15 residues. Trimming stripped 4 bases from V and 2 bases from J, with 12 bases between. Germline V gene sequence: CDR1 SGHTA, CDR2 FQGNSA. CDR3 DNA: TGTGCCAGCAGCTGGTTCGCAGGGGGCAATCAGCCCCAGCATTTT. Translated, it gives CASSWFAGGNQPQHF.

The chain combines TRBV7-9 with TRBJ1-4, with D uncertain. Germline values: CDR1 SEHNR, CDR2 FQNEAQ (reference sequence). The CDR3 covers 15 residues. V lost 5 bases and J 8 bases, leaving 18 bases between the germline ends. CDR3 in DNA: TGTGCCAGCAGCCCCCGGCGGTCCGGGAACGAAAAACTGTTTTTT. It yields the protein CASSPRRSGNEKLFF.

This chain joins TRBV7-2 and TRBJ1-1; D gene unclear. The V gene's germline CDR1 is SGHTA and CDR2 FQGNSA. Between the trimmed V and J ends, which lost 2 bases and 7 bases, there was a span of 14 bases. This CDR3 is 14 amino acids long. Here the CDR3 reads CASSLSLRTGEAFF. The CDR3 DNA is TGTGCCAGCAGCTTATCTTTAAGGACTGGTGAAGCTTTCTTT.

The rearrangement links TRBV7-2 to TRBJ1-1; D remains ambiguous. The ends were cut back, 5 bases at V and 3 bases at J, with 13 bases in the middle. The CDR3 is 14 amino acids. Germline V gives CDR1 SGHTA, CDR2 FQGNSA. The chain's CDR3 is CASSPLVQDTEAFF. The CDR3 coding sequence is TGTGCCAGCAGCCCTCTGGTTCAGGACACTGAAGCTTTCTTT.

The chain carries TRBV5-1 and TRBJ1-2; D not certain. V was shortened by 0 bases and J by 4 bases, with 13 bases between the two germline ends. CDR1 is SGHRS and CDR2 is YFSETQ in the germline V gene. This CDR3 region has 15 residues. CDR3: CASSLEAGLSYGYTF. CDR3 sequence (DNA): TGCGCCAGCAGCTTGGAGGCGGGTCTGAGCTATGGCTACACCTTC.

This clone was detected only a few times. Written as DNA, the CDR3 is TGTGCCAGCAGTCCAACCGTCCGGGGTAGAAACACCATATATTTT. It translates to CASSPTVRGRNTIYF. The chain is built from TRBV27 and TRBJ1-3; no firm D call. The CDR3 totals 15 residues. V was pared by 5 bases and J by 5 bases, with 16 bases between. Germline V gene lookup returns CDR1 MNHEY and CDR2 SMNVEV (reference sequence).

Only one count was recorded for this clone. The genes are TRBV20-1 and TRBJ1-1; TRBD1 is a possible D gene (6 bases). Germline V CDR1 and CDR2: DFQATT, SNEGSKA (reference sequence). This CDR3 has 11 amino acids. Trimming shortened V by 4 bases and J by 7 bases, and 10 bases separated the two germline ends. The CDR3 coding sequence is TGCAGTGCTAATACGGACAGTGAAGCTTTCTTT. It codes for CSANTDSEAFF.

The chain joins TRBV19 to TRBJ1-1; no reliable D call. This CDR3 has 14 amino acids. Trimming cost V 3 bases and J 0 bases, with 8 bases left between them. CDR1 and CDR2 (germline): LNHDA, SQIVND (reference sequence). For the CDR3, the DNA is TGTGCCAGTAGTATCCAGATTATGAACACTGAAGCTTTCTTT. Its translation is CASSIQIMNTEAFF.

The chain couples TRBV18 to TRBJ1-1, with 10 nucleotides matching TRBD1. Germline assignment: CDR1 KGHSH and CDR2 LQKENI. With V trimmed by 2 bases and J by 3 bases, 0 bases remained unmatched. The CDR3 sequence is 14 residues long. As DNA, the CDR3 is TGTGCCAGCTCACCAGGGACAGGGGACACTGAAGCTTTCTTT. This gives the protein CASSPGTGDTEAFF.

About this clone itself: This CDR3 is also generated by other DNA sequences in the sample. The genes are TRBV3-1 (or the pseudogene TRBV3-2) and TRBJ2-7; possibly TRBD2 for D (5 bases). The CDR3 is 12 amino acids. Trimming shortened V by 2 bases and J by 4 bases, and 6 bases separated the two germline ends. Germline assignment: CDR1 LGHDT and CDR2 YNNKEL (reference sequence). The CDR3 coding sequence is TGTGCCAGCAGCCAAACGGGATACGAGCAGTACTTC. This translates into CASSQTGYEQYF.

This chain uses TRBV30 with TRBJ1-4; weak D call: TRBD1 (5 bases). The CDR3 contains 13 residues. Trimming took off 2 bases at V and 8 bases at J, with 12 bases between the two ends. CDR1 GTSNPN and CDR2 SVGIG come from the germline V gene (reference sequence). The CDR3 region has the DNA TGTGCCTGGAGTCACGGGGCGGGAGAAAAACTGTTTTTT. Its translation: CAWSHGAGEKLFF.

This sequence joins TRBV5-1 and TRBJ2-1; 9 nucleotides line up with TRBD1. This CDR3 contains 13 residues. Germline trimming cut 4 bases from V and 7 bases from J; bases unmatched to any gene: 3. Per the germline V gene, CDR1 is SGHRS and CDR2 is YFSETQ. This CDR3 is CASSPDRGNEQFF. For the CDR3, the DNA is TGCGCCAGCAGCCCGGACAGGGGTAATGAGCAGTTCTTC. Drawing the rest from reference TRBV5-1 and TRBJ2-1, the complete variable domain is KAGVTQTPRYLIKTRGQQVTLSCSPISGHRSVSWYQQTPGQGLQFLFEYFSETQRNKGNFPGRFSGRQFSNSRSEMNVSTLELGDSALYLCASSPDRGNEQFFGPGTRLTVL.